Described below is a single TCR beta chain sequence and its context. This sample was included in a study of blood T cell repertoires in COVID-19. Overall study: The United States, Italy and Spain were the sources of the acute and convalescent COVID-19 samples. T cells, B-cell-depleted T cells, or PBMCs supplied cDNA or gDNA.

As handled by the study authors: Researchers report that nucleated cell counts were estimated from reference gene primer amplification. Sequenced by immunoSEQ multiplex PCR; TCRdb stores in-frame clones only, minus some. That table is the source of V, J and clone size, and D and trimming were worked out from the DNA. This sample has over 95,000 clones; 85% to 90% occur once, and the top ten carry about 18%. The material sequenced was peripheral blood. This clonotype was obtained from a human donor with acute or convalescent COVID-19. The donor label of this sample is uncertain.

The CDR3 here is CASSLRQGRNTEAFF. CDR3 nucleotides: TGTGCCAGCAGCCTTAGACAGGGGAGGAACACTGAAGCTTTCTTT. The chain couples TRBV5-5 to TRBJ1-1, with 8 bases aligning to TRBD1. The length of the CDR3 is 15 residues. J gave up 1 base and V 4 bases, and 6 bases lay outside the gene matches. Germline V CDR1 and CDR2: SGHKS, YYEKEE (reference sequence). Based on the CDR3 plus reference TRBV5-5 and TRBJ1-1, the full variable domain is DAGVTQSPTHLIKTRGQQVTLRCSPISGHKSVSWYQQVLGQGPQFIFQYYEKEERGRGNFPDRFSARQFPNYSSELNVNALLLGDSALYLCASSLRQGRNTEAFFGQGTRLTVV.